This T cell receptor (beta chain) was identified in a study of cytomegalovirus exposure and HLA in healthy donors. Study results and limitations: High specificity and sensitivity for cytomegalovirus status were reported for the classifier.

Assay used: immunoSEQ multiplex PCR; TCRdb lists only in-frame clones, some missing. This table holds 90,000 to 130,000 clones, about 85% found once. Note on this clone: Antigen specificity is unknown.

V was clipped by 8 bases and J by 0 bases, with 11 bases between them. This CDR3 has 13 residues. CDR1 and CDR2 from the germline V gene are SEHNR and FQNEAQ (reference sequence). This sequence was found in a woman aged 18-30 years in good health and CMV-seronegative. The genes are TRBV7-9 and TRBJ2-7; a possible D gene is TRBD1 (5 bases). The sample comprised PBMCs. This CDR3 is CASGTGSSYEQYF. CDR3 coding DNA: TGTGCCAGCGGAACAGGCAGCTCCTACGAGCAGTACTTC.